The 27 T cell receptor beta chains listed next were all sequenced from one sample in a study of cytotoxic CD8 clonotypes in ibrutinib-treated CLL. TCRdb's copy holds only in-frame clones and misses some; the assay was immunoSEQ multiplex PCR. The sample comprises around 140,000 clones, roughly 85% of which are singletons, and approximately 2% rests with the top ten. Source: PBMCs, taken after 24 months of ibrutinib treatment. The receptors come from a human donor with chronic lymphocytic leukemia.

This chain joins TRBV1 and TRBJ2-5; no DNA check was done on the table's D call, TRBD2. TRBV1 is reported as a pseudogene. The CDR3 consists of 16 residues. CDR3 DNA: TGCACCAGCAGCCACCTTGACGGGAGGGTCCGAGAGACCCAGTACTTC. It yields the protein CTSSHLDGRVRETQYF.

This sequence joins TRBV4-2 and TRBJ2-1, with 14 nucleotides matching TRBD2. Germline V gene data show CDR1 as LGHNA and CDR2 as YNFKEQ. CDR3 length: 14 residues. V dropped 5 bases and J dropped 9; count of bases not matched to a gene: 3. CDR3 sequence: CASSIGTSGGEQFF. CDR3 nucleotide sequence: TGTGCCAGCAGCATTGGGACTAGCGGGGGTGAGCAGTTCTTC.

V usage is TRBV9 and J usage is TRBJ2-3; TRBD2 aligns across 8 bases. The J segment lost 2 bases and the V segment lost 0 bases, leaving 8 bases of the junction unmatched. CDR1 is SGDLS, CDR2 YYNGEE, per germline. The CDR3 is made up of 17 amino acids. This CDR3 reads CASSVEAGALSTDTQYF. The CDR3 nucleotides are TGTGCCAGCAGCGTAGAAGCGGGGGCTCTGTCCACAGATACGCAGTATTTT.

The V and J genes are TRBV28 and TRBJ1-6; no clear D gene. CDR3 length: 15 amino acids. V lost 4 bases to trimming and J lost 7 bases, with 14 bases between them. Germline CDR1 MDHEN, CDR2 SYDVKM. The CDR3 DNA is TGTGCCAGCAGTTCCTCTCGGGGTTACAATTCACCCCTCCACTTT. The encoded protein is CASSSSRGYNSPLHF.

The chain recombines TRBV7-3 with TRBJ2-5, with TRBD2 matching 7 bases. Germline V gene sequence: CDR1 SGHTA, CDR2 FQGTGA. The CDR3 spans 14 residues. Germline trimming cut 5 bases from V and 2 bases from J; bases unmatched to any gene: 5. The CDR3 is CASSRLAAQETQYF. CDR3 DNA sequence: TGTGCCAGCAGCCGTCTAGCGGCTCAAGAGACCCAGTACTTC.

This chain joins TRBV7-9 and TRBJ1-2, with D maybe TRBD1 (5 bases). Trimming stripped 5 bases from V and 4 bases from J, with 20 bases between. Germline loops: CDR1 SEHNR, CDR2 FQNEAQ (reference sequence). This CDR3 spans 16 amino acids. The CDR3 sequence: CASSPYGSTGSYGYTF. In DNA form, the CDR3 reads TGTGCCAGCAGCCCTTACGGCTCCACAGGTTCCTATGGCTACACCTTC.

The J gene is TRBJ2-2, the V gene TRBV5-4; D is undetermined. Germline-derived CDR1 and CDR2 are SGHNT and YYREEE (reference sequence). The CDR3 is 12 amino acids. V gave up 3 bases and J gave up 2 bases, with 2 bases separating them. The CDR3 protein is CASSSNTGELFF. The CDR3, as DNA: TGTGCCAGCAGCTCCAACACCGGGGAGCTGTTTTTT.

The chain recombines TRBV5-4 with TRBJ2-5, with a tentative D call TRBD2 (5 bases). The germline V and J ends were trimmed by 0 bases and 6 bases, with 15 bases remaining between them. CDR3 length equals 15 residues. CDR1 and CDR2 (germline): SGHNT, YYREEE (reference sequence). Here the CDR3 reads CASSLGAGIKKTQYF. The DNA for the CDR3 is TGTGCCAGCAGCTTGGGGGCCGGGATCAAAAAGACCCAGTACTTC.

The chain uses TRBV9 and TRBJ2-6; no definite D call. In germline, CDR1 is SGDLS, CDR2 YYNGEE. This CDR3 comprises 15 residues. The V end lost 5 bases, the J end lost 0 bases, and 9 bases lay between the germline ends. Written as DNA, the CDR3 is TGTGCCAGCAGTCGCACCCACTCTGGGGCCAACGTCCTGACTTTC. Protein: CASSRTHSGANVLTF. Variable domain in full (rest from reference TRBV9 and TRBJ2-6): DSGVTQTPKHLITATGQRVTLRCSPRSGDLSVYWYQQSLDQGLQFLIQYYNGEERAKGNILERFSAQQFPDLHSELNLSSLELGDSALYFCASSRTHSGANVLTFGAGSRLTVL.

The rearrangement uses TRBV2 and TRBJ1-4; maybe TRBD1 (5 bases). Germline loops: CDR1 SNHLY, CDR2 FYNNEI. Trimming removed 10 bases from V and 5 bases from J, with 11 bases in between. This CDR3 has 12 amino acids. This chain's CDR3 is CAKGRRNEKLFF. The CDR3 nucleotides read TGTGCCAAGGGACGGCGAAATGAAAAACTGTTTTTT.

The chain recombines TRBV9 with TRBJ2-7, with TRBD2 matching 11 bases. Trimming at V came to 2 bases and at J to 4 bases, leaving 11 bases not matched to a gene. The CDR3 covers 17 residues. Germline V lookup: CDR1 SGDLS, CDR2 YYNGEE. The chain's CDR3 is CASSVLFIAGGIYEQYF. The CDR3 coding sequence is TGTGCCAGCAGCGTGTTGTTTATAGCGGGAGGGATTTACGAGCAGTACTTC.

The V call is TRBV5-5, the J call TRBJ2-5; TRBD1 or TRBD2 may be the D gene (5 bases each). The V end lost 4 bases, the J end lost 3 bases, and 19 bases lay between the germline ends. The CDR3 is 16 amino acids. Germline V gene lookup returns CDR1 SGHKS and CDR2 YYEKEE (reference sequence). The CDR3 nucleotides read TGTGCCAGCAGCCCCGGGACCGTGACTGTCAAAGAGACCCAGTACTTC. Residues: CASSPGTVTVKETQYF.

In this sample, this clone turned up a few times. This sequence joins TRBV7-8 and TRBJ2-7; 8 bases line up with TRBD2. CDR1 is SGHVS and CDR2 is FQNEAQ in the germline V gene. V was pared by 4 bases and J by 1 base, with 9 bases of the junction left unmatched. The CDR3 consists of 16 residues. Here the CDR3 reads CASSSSGGARSYEQYF. The CDR3 DNA sequence: TGTGCCAGCAGCTCATCGGGGGGGGCCCGGTCCTACGAGCAGTACTTC.

The chain has TRBV5-6 and TRBJ2-5; the match to TRBD2 covers 7 bases. V trimming: 4 bases; J trimming: 5 bases; junction bases outside the gene matches: 8. The CDR3 loop spans 14 amino acids. The germline V gene encodes CDR1 SGHDT and CDR2 YYEEEE. CDR3 sequence (DNA): TGTGCCAGCAGCCCGGGACTACGAGAGGAGACCCAGTACTTC. This sequence encodes CASSPGLREETQYF.

The chain recombines TRBV4-2 with TRBJ2-7, with TRBD2 matching over 8 bases. Germline V CDR1 and CDR2: LGHNA, YNFKEQ. The junction had 8 bases not matched to a gene; V was cut back by 5 bases and J by 2 bases. CDR3 length equals 15 residues. CDR3 sequence: CASSSQGRGAYEQYF. The CDR3 DNA follows: TGTGCCAGCAGCTCTCAAGGGCGGGGGGCCTACGAGCAGTACTTC.

Remarks on this clone: Other DNA sequences within the sample encode an identical CDR3. This rearrangement joins TRBV13 to TRBJ2-1; 9 nucleotides agree with TRBD1. The CDR3 runs to 14 residues. With V trimmed by 3 bases and J by 5 bases, 2 bases remained unmatched. Germline values: CDR1 PRHDT, CDR2 FYEKMQ (reference sequence). CDR3 coding DNA: TGTGCCAGCAGCTTCCGGGACAGGGACAATGAGCAGTTCTTC. Amino acids: CASSFRDRDNEQFF.

The V call is TRBV2, the J call TRBJ1-5; TRBD1 is a possible D gene (5 bases). The CDR3 totals 14 residues. Trimming took 5 bases from V and 0 from J, leaving 8 bases between them. Germline V gene sequence: CDR1 SNHLY, CDR2 FYNNEI. Here the CDR3 DNA reads TGTGCCAGCAGTCAGGGCAATAGCAATCAGCCCCAGCATTTT. It translates to CASSQGNSNQPQHF.

A few counts support this clone. This rearrangement joins TRBV27 to TRBJ2-3, with D maybe TRBD1 (6 bases). In germline, CDR1 is MNHEY, CDR2 SMNVEV (reference sequence). V lost 5 bases to trimming and J lost 4 bases, with 19 bases between them. CDR3 length equals 16 residues. DNA for the CDR3: TGTGCCAGCAGTCGATTAGTGGGCAGGGGTGCAGATACGCAGTATTTT. Amino acids: CASSRLVGRGADTQYF.

A word on this clone: Its ends do not fully match the called genes, so a read error is possible. V is TRBV30 and J is TRBJ2-5; 11 nucleotides align to TRBD2. Germline V lookup: CDR1 GTSNPN, CDR2 SVGIG (reference sequence). This CDR3 is 14 amino acids long. CDR3 coding DNA: TGTACCTGGGGTAGCGGGGGGGCGAGGGAGACCCAGTACTTC. It encodes CTWGSGGARETQYF.

The V call is TRBV5-1, the J call TRBJ2-2; D is perhaps TRBD1 (6 bases). Germline CDR1 reads SGHRS; CDR2 reads YFSETQ. Trimming removed 0 bases at V and 1 base at J, with 10 bases between. This CDR3 has 16 residues. As DNA, the CDR3 is TGCGCCAGCAGCTTGGCAGGGGCTCGGAACACCGGGGAGCTGTTTTTT. Amino acid sequence: CASSLAGARNTGELFF.

V gene TRBV2 combines with J gene TRBJ1-4; D ambiguous. This CDR3 has 14 residues. Germline V gives CDR1 SNHLY, CDR2 FYNNEI. Deletions cut 3 bases from V and 0 bases from J, with 5 bases between. This CDR3 reads CASSDFTTNEKLFF. For the CDR3, the DNA is TGTGCCAGCAGTGATTTTACAACTAATGAAAAACTGTTTTTT.

The gene calls are TRBV2 and TRBJ2-5, with TRBD1 identical over 8 bases. Trimming took 5 bases from V and 4 from J; bases not matched to a gene: 9. CDR1 is SNHLY, CDR2 FYNNEI, per germline. CDR3 size: 15 residues. CDR3 loop: CASSRTGSRGETQYF. CDR3 in DNA: TGTGCCAGCAGTCGGACAGGGTCGAGGGGAGAGACCCAGTACTTC.

The chain carries TRBV6-6 and TRBJ1-2; D remains unclear. The ends were cut back, 4 bases at V and 5 bases at J, with 14 bases in the middle. The germline V gene has CDR1 MNHNY and CDR2 SVGAGI (reference sequence). The CDR3 sequence is 14 residues long. The CDR3 sequence: CASSLSGEIYGYTF. CDR3 coding DNA: TGTGCCAGCAGTTTATCCGGGGAAATATATGGCTACACCTTC.

The rearrangement joins TRBV4-1 to TRBJ1-6; perhaps TRBD1 as D (6 bases). The CDR3 spans 16 residues. V lost 1 base to trimming and J lost 9 bases, with 16 bases between them. Germline-derived CDR1 and CDR2 are MGHRA and YSYEKL. The DNA of the CDR3 is TGCGCCAGCAGCCAAGGCCGGGGGCGAATCGGTTCACCCCTCCACTTT. Translation gives CASSQGRGRIGSPLHF.

The CDR3: CASSVSGSQDTQYF. The CDR3 bases are TGTGCCAGCAGTGTTAGCGGGAGTCAAGATACGCAGTATTTT. The chain has TRBV2 and TRBJ2-3, with 9 nucleotides matching TRBD2. J lost 5 bases, V lost 4 bases, and 4 bases had no gene match. This CDR3 has 14 amino acids. Germline loops: CDR1 SNHLY, CDR2 FYNNEI.

The J gene is TRBJ2-7, the V gene TRBV10-2; 10 bases map to TRBD2. V lost 3 bases to trimming and J lost 5 bases; unmatched junction nucleotides: 13. CDR1 is WSHSY, CDR2 SAAADI, per germline. The length of the CDR3 is 17 residues. CDR3 protein: CASSEFGSGGARHEQYF. The CDR3 bases are TGCGCCAGCAGTGAATTCGGGAGCGGGGGGGCAAGACACGAGCAGTACTTC.

The chain combines TRBV9 with TRBJ2-1; D is undetermined. Germline values: CDR1 SGDLS, CDR2 YYNGEE. This CDR3 region has 16 residues. Trimming shortened V by 0 bases and J by 0 bases, and 10 bases separated the two germline ends. CDR3: CASSVDSSVSYNEQFF. In nucleotides, the CDR3 is TGTGCCAGCAGCGTAGATTCATCAGTCTCCTACAATGAGCAGTTCTTC.